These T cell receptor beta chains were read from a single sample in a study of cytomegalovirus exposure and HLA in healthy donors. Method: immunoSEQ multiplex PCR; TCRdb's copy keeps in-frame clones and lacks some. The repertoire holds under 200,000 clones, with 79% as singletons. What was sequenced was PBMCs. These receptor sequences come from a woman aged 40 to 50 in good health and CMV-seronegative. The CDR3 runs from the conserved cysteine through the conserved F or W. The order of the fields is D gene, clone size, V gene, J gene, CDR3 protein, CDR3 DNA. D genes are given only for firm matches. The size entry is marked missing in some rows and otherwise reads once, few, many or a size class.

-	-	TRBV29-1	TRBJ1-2	CSVVGTGSPNYGYTF	TGCAGCGTTGTAGGAACAGGCTCTCCAAACTATGGCTACACCTTC
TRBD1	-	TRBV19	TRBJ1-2	CASSMGTENYGYTF	TGTGCCAGTAGTATGGGGACAGAGAACTATGGCTACACCTTC
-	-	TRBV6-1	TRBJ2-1	CASSESYSTDEQFF	TGTGCCAGCAGTGAATCGTACAGCACGGATGAGCAGTTCTTC
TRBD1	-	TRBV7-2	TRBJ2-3	CASSPRQGQADTQYF	TGTGCCAGCAGCCCCAGACAGGGCCAGGCAGATACGCAGTATTTT
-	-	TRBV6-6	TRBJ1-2	CASSYSQTDNYGYTF	TGTGCCAGCAGTTACTCCCAGACAGATAACTATGGCTACACCTTC
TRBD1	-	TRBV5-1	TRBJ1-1	CASSLFRGHTEAFF	TGCGCCAGCAGCTTGTTCAGGGGGCACACTGAAGCTTTCTTT
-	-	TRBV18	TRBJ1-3	CASSPRRDPGNTIYF	TGTGCCAGCTCACCACGGAGGGACCCTGGAAACACCATATATTTT
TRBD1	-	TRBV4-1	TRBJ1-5	CASSQDLGTGVDSNQPQHF	TGCGCCAGCAGCCAAGATCTTGGGACAGGGGTGGATAGCAATCAGCCCCAGCATTTT
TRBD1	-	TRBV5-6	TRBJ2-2	CASSVTGGTGELFF	TGTGCCAGCAGCGTTACAGGGGGCACCGGGGAGCTGTTTTTT
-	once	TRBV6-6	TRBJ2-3	CASRSLQNTDTQYF	TGTGCCAGCAGGTCTCTCCAGAACACAGATACGCAGTATTTT
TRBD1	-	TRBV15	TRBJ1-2	CATSRDEGDRGDGYTF	TGTGCCACCAGCAGAGATGAAGGGGACAGGGGAGATGGCTACACCTTC
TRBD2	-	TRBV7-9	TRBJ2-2	CASSLATTSGRNTGELFF	TGTGCCAGCAGCTTAGCCACGACTAGCGGGAGGAACACCGGGGAGCTGTTTTTT
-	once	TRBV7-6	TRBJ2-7	CASSRDGYEQYF	TGTGCCAGCAGCCGAGATGGCTACGAGCAGTACTTC
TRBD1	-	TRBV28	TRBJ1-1	CASTRLRTGLNSNPEAFF	TGTGCCAGCACCCGGCTCCGGACAGGATTGAATAGTAACCCTGAAGCTTTCTTT
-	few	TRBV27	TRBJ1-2	CASSATHNYGYTF	TGTGCCAGCAGTGCGACACACAACTATGGCTACACCTTC
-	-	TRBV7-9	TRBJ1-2	CASSLAAFPRGGYTF	TGTGCCAGCAGCTTAGCAGCTTTCCCTCGCGGCGGCTACACCTTC
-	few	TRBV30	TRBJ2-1	CAWSTGNTYNEQFF	TGTGCCTGGAGTACAGGGAACACCTACAATGAGCAGTTCTTC
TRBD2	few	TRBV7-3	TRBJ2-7	CASSTSSGAYEQYF	TGTGCCAGCAGCACATCTAGCGGAGCCTACGAGCAGTACTTC
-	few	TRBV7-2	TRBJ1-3	CASSLAIGNTIYF	TGTGCCAGCAGCTTAGCCATTGGAAACACCATATATTTT
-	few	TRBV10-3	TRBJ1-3	CAISAEGRGSGNTIYF	TGTGCCATCAGTGCCGAGGGGAGGGGATCTGGAAACACCATATATTTT
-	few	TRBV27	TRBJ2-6	CASSSFAGANVLTF	TGTGCCAGCAGTTCCTTCGCTGGGGCCAACGTCCTGACTTTC
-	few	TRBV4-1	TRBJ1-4	CASSQDGGAVNEKLFF	TGCGCCAGCAGCCAAGATGGGGGGGCAGTCAATGAAAAACTGTTTTTT
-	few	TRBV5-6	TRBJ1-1	CASSLILEPNTEAFF	TGTGCCAGCAGCTTGATTCTAGAGCCGAACACTGAAGCTTTCTTT
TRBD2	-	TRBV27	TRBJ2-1	CASSREGYNEQFF	TGTGCCAGCAGTCGGGAGGGTTACAATGAGCAGTTCTTC
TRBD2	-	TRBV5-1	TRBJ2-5	CASSLLAGGPRETQYF	TGCGCCAGCAGCTTACTAGCGGGGGGGCCTAGAGAGACCCAGTACTTC
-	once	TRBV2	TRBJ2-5	CASIGGKQETQYF	TGTGCCAGCATAGGAGGAAAACAAGAGACCCAGTACTTC
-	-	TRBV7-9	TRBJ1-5	CASTVGRGGSNQPQHF	TGTGCCAGCACCGTGGGGAGGGGGGGGAGCAATCAGCCCCAGCATTTT
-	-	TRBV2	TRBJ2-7	CASSEQGPTYEQYF	TGTGCCAGCAGTGAGCAGGGGCCGACCTACGAGCAGTACTTC
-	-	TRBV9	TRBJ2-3	CASSVVLAATDTQYF	TGTGCCAGCAGCGTAGTGTTAGCGGCCACAGATACGCAGTATTTT
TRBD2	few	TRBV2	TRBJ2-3	CASRAPAGVSTDTQYF	TGTGCCAGCAGGGCCCCGGCGGGAGTTAGCACAGATACGCAGTATTTT
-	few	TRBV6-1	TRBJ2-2	CASSAVTGELFF	TGTGCCAGCAGTGCAGTAACCGGGGAGCTGTTTTTT
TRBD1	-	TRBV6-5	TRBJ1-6	CASIGQGTSPLHF	TGTGCCAGCATCGGACAGGGGACTTCACCCCTCCACTTT
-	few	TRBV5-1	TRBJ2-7	CASSLYNSYEQYF	TGCGCCAGCAGCTTGTACAACTCCTACGAGCAGTACTTC
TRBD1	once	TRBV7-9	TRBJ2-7	CASSLLQGVGQYF	TGTGCCAGCAGCTTATTACAGGGGGTTGGGCAGTACTTC
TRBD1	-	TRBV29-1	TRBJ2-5	CSVEWTGRTSRSVYF	TGCAGCGTTGAGTGGACAGGGCGGACCTCACGATCGGTTTACTTC
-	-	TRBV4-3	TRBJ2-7	CASSQGGGYEQYF	TGCGCCAGCAGCCAAGGAGGCGGGTACGAGCAGTACTTC
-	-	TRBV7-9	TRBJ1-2	CASSLGGGENYGYTF	TGTGCCAGCAGCTTAGGAGGGGGTGAAAACTATGGCTACACCTTC
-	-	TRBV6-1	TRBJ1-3	CASSEFGVGNTIYF	TGTGCCAGCAGTGAATTCGGGGTTGGAAACACCATATATTTT
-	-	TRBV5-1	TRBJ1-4	CASSFGAGPTNEKLFF	TGCGCCAGCAGCTTTGGGGCAGGCCCAACTAATGAAAAACTGTTTTTT
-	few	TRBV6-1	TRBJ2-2	CASRGRGFTGELFF	TGTGCCAGCAGGGGACGGGGGTTCACCGGGGAGCTGTTTTTT
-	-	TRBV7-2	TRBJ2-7	CASSSVPTYEQYF	TGTGCCAGCAGCTCGGTACCTACCTACGAGCAGTACTTC
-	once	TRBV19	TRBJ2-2	CASTRGAVNTGELFF	TGTGCCAGTACTCGGGGGGCGGTAAACACCGGGGAGCTGTTTTTT
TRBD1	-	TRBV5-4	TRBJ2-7	CASSSLGTGISYEQYF	TGTGCCAGCAGCTCGTTAGGGACAGGGATATCCTACGAGCAGTACTTC
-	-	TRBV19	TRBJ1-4	CASSKQGFFEKLFF	TGTGCCAGTAGCAAACAGGGCTTTTTTGAAAAACTGTTTTTT
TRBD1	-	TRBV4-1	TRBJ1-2	CASSQADRDSYGYTF	TGCGCCAGCAGCCAGGCGGACAGGGATAGCTATGGCTACACCTTC
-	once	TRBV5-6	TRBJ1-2	CASSLVGGSYGYTF	TGTGCCAGCAGCTTGGTGGGGGGTTCCTATGGCTACACCTTC
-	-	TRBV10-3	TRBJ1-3	CAISVSGNTIYF	TGTGCCATCAGTGTATCTGGAAACACCATATATTTT
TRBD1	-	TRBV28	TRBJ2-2	CASSLGTGSFHLNTGELFF	TGTGCCAGCAGTTTAGGGACAGGGTCCTTTCATTTGAACACCGGGGAGCTGTTTTTT
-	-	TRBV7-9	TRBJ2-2	CASSFSGGWAGELFF	TGTGCCAGCAGCTTCTCCGGGGGATGGGCCGGGGAGCTGTTTTTT
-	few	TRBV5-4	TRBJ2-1	CASSQELEAGTYNEQFF	TGTGCCAGCAGCCAAGAACTGGAGGCGGGGACCTACAATGAGCAGTTCTTC
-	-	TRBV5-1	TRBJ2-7	CASTPRRGPDEQYF	TGCGCCAGCACCCCTAGGAGGGGCCCGGACGAGCAGTACTTC
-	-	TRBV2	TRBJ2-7	CASRPGAYEQYF	TGTGCCTCCCGGCCAGGGGCCTACGAGCAGTACTTC
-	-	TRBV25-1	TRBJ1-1	CASTGAREAFF	TGTGCCAGCACAGGGGCACGCGAAGCTTTCTTT
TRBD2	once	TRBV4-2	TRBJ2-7	CASSRGLAAYEQYF	TGTGCCAGCAGCCGAGGACTAGCGGCCTACGAGCAGTACTTC
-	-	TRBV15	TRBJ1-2	CATSRDTGGSGYGYTF	TGTGCCACCAGCAGAGATACCGGGGGGTCGGGATATGGCTACACCTTC